The 32 T cell receptor beta chains in this list originate from one sample, sequenced in a study of blood T cell repertoires in COVID-19. Sequencing used immunoSEQ multiplex PCR; TCRdb keeps in-frame clones, though not all of them. The sample yields under 200,000 clones, roughly 86% seen once. The sample taken for sequencing was peripheral blood. Receptors were obtained from a man in his sixties or seventies with acute or convalescent COVID-19.

The genes are TRBV19 and TRBJ2-1, with D possibly TRBD2 on 5 matching bases. Germline CDR1 reads LNHDA; CDR2 reads SQIVND (reference sequence). CDR3 length: 15 amino acids. The V end lost 9 bases, the J end lost 0 bases, and 15 bases lay between the germline ends. This CDR3 is CASRRLASSYNEQFF. The CDR3 nucleotides read TGTGCCAGCCGGCGGCTAGCCAGCTCCTACAATGAGCAGTTCTTC.

The chain combines TRBV7-9 with TRBJ1-1; D is perhaps TRBD1 (5 bases). The CDR3 runs to 15 residues. Germline V gene data show CDR1 as SEHNR and CDR2 as FQNEAQ (reference sequence). V dropped 3 bases and J dropped 4 bases, with 15 bases sitting between them. The CDR3 here is CASSFSGKGATEAFF. In nucleotides, the CDR3 is TGTGCCAGCAGCTTCTCAGGGAAAGGAGCCACTGAAGCTTTCTTT. Full variable domain (outside the CDR3, taken from reference TRBV7-9 and TRBJ1-1): DTGVSQNPRHKITKRGQNVTFRCDPISEHNRLYWYRQTLGQGPEFLTYFQNEAQLEKSRLLSDRFSAERPKGSFSTLEIQRTEQGDSAMYLCASSFSGKGATEAFFGQGTRLTVV.

The rearrangement links TRBV5-1 to TRBJ2-7; the match to TRBD1 covers 11 bases. Germline V gene data show CDR1 as SGHRS and CDR2 as YFSETQ. Trimming at V came to 5 bases and at J to 1 base, leaving 2 bases not matched to a gene. The length of the CDR3 is 14 residues. CDR3 DNA: TGCGCCAGCAGAGGACAGGGGGCGTCCTACGAGCAGTACTTC. Amino acids: CASRGQGASYEQYF.

The chain links TRBV4-2 to TRBJ2-7; the D is unclear. The CDR3 totals 15 residues. Trimming took off 2 bases at V and 0 bases at J, with 11 bases between the two ends. Germline loops: CDR1 LGHNA, CDR2 YNFKEQ. CDR3 sequence: CASSQSGLISYEQYF. The CDR3 nucleotides are TGTGCCAGCAGCCAATCAGGCCTAATCTCCTACGAGCAGTACTTC.

The chain joins TRBV11-2 to TRBJ2-7, with 8 bases fitting TRBD2. V shed 1 base and J 2 bases; nucleotides not matched to a gene: 7. CDR1 is SGHAT, CDR2 FQNNGV, per germline. This CDR3 region has 16 residues. The CDR3 region is CASSLGLAGTAYEQYF. The CDR3 coding sequence is TGTGCCAGCAGCTTAGGCCTAGCGGGCACTGCCTACGAGCAGTACTTC.

The CDR3 spells CATSRGGGTGVAFF. In DNA, the CDR3 is TGTGCCACCAGCAGAGGGGGAGGGACTGGCGTAGCTTTCTTT. The rearrangement uses TRBV15 and TRBJ1-1, with a tentative D call TRBD1 (5 bases). CDR1 and CDR2 (germline): LNHNV, YYDKDF (reference sequence). CDR3 length: 14 residues. The ends were cut back, 1 base at V and 10 bases at J, with 16 bases in the middle.

J is TRBJ1-5 and V is TRBV28; D perhaps matches TRBD1 (5 bases). Germline loops: CDR1 MDHEN, CDR2 SYDVKM. With 0 bases removed from V and 7 bases from J, the gap between germline ends came to 16 bases. This CDR3 is 16 amino acids long. This chain's CDR3 is CASSLWGGRGEQPQHF. The CDR3 DNA follows: TGTGCCAGCAGTTTATGGGGGGGGAGGGGAGAACAGCCCCAGCATTTT.

This chain joins TRBV18 and TRBJ1-3, with D hard to call. This CDR3 region has 15 residues. Germline V lookup: CDR1 KGHSH, CDR2 LQKENI. Trimming took off 3 bases at V and 0 bases at J, with 9 bases between the two ends. The CDR3 loop is CASSPWPSSGNTIYF. CDR3 nucleotides: TGTGCCAGCTCACCTTGGCCTTCCTCTGGAAACACCATATATTTT.

Written as DNA, the CDR3 is TGTGCCAGCAGCTTTAGGGGGCTAACTAGCACAGATACGCAGTATTTT. It yields the protein CASSFRGLTSTDTQYF. The V and J genes are TRBV7-8 and TRBJ2-3; 7 nucleotides agree with TRBD1. Trimming removed 3 bases from V and 0 bases from J; junction bases left unmatched: 6. Germline V lookup: CDR1 SGHVS, CDR2 FQNEAQ. The length of the CDR3 is 16 residues.

The V call is TRBV2, the J call TRBJ2-3; D may match TRBD1 or TRBD2 (6 bases each). The length of the CDR3 is 17 residues. Trimming took 5 bases from V and 5 from J, leaving 23 bases between them. From germline, CDR1 is SNHLY and CDR2 FYNNEI. The CDR3 spells CASSKGGGGEKGDTQYF. In DNA form, the CDR3 reads TGTGCCAGCAGTAAAGGGGGAGGCGGAGAGAAGGGAGATACGCAGTATTTT.

This chain uses TRBV7-8 with TRBJ1-1, with 8 bases lining up with TRBD1. Germline trimming cut 7 bases from V and 6 bases from J; bases unmatched to any gene: 16. From germline, CDR1 is SGHVS and CDR2 FQNEAQ. This CDR3 contains 16 residues. The CDR3 reads CASNGFQDRARAEAFF. The CDR3 nucleotides are TGTGCCAGCAACGGATTTCAGGACAGGGCCCGCGCTGAAGCTTTCTTT. The variable domain in full, completed from reference TRBV7-8 and TRBJ1-1, reads GAGVSQSPRYKVAKRGQDVALRCDPISGHVSLFWYQQALGQGPEFLTYFQNEAQLDKSGLPSDRFFAERPEGSVSTLKIQRTQQEDSAVYLCASNGFQDRARAEAFFGQGTRLTVV.

This clone has just one count. The chain is built from TRBV7-6 and TRBJ2-3, with D unclear. V lost 2 bases to trimming and J lost 0 bases, with 6 bases between them. The CDR3 contains 14 residues. CDR1 is SGHVS, CDR2 FNYEAQ, per germline. This chain's CDR3 is CASSLSGSTDTQYF. The CDR3 DNA reads TGTGCCAGCAGCTTATCAGGTAGCACAGATACGCAGTATTTT.

This clone was detected once. V gene TRBV19 combines with J gene TRBJ2-1, with 13 bases that match TRBD2. The CDR3 has 15 amino acids. Germline V gene data show CDR1 as LNHDA and CDR2 as SQIVND (reference sequence). Trimming at V came to 7 bases and at J to 7 bases, leaving 7 bases not matched to a gene. CDR3 sequence: CASTPLAGGVNEQFF. The CDR3 region has the DNA TGTGCCAGTACTCCACTAGCGGGGGGGGTGAATGAGCAGTTCTTC.

The V and J genes are TRBV4-3 and TRBJ1-1; 10 nucleotides align to TRBD1. CDR3 size: 16 residues. Germline loops: CDR1 LGHNA, CDR2 YSLEER. V dropped 2 bases and J dropped 3; count of bases not matched to a gene: 6. The CDR3 nucleotides read TGCGCCAGCAGCCAAAGAGTGGGGACAGGGGACACTGAAGCTTTCTTT. It encodes CASSQRVGTGDTEAFF.

This chain links TRBV6-5 with TRBJ1-5; D unclear. CDR3 length: 15 residues. V was cut by 8 bases and J by 0 bases, with 14 bases left in between. CDR1 and CDR2 (germline): MNHEY, SVGAGI. The CDR3 loop is CASRRGVYSNQPQHF. The CDR3 DNA is TGTGCCAGCCGGCGGGGAGTCTATAGCAATCAGCCCCAGCATTTT.

The J gene is TRBJ2-1, the V gene TRBV7-2; 14 bases align to TRBD2. Germline V gene lookup returns CDR1 SGHTA and CDR2 FQGNSA. CDR3 length equals 16 residues. With 5 bases clipped from V and 8 bases from J, the junction kept 8 bases outside the gene matches. The CDR3, as DNA: TGTGCCAGCAGCCACCCCGGGACTAGCGGGGGCTATGAGCAGTTCTTC. It specifies CASSHPGTSGGYEQFF.

V usage is TRBV11-3 and J usage is TRBJ2-4; possible D gene TRBD1, 5 bases. Germline-derived CDR1 and CDR2 are SGHNT and YENEEA. The CDR3 covers 19 residues. Trimming removed 5 bases at V and 0 bases at J, with 23 bases between. The CDR3 coding sequence is TGTGCCAGCAGCGGGGCCTTTAAGGGGAATGAACCAGCCAAAAACATTCAGTACTTC. This translates into CASSGAFKGNEPAKNIQYF. The variable domain in full, completed from reference TRBV11-3 and TRBJ2-4, reads EAGVVQSPRYKIIEKKQPVAFWCNPISGHNTLYWYLQNLGQGPELLIRYENEEAVDDSQLPKDRFSAERLKGVDSTLKIQPAELGDSAVYLCASSGAFKGNEPAKNIQYFGAGTRLSVL.

The rearrangement joins TRBV7-8 to TRBJ2-7; 9 bases match TRBD1. Germline values: CDR1 SGHVS, CDR2 FQNEAQ. The V gene end was trimmed by 1 base and the J gene end by 2 bases; junction bases not matched to a gene: 3. The CDR3 extends over 15 amino acids. CDR3 sequence: CASSLGGQGTYEQYF. The CDR3 DNA reads as TGTGCCAGCAGCTTAGGAGGACAGGGGACCTACGAGCAGTACTTC.

The rearrangement joins TRBV5-4 to TRBJ1-2; 8 positions match TRBD1. V was pared by 4 bases and J by 5 bases, with 10 bases of the junction left unmatched. The germline V gene has CDR1 SGHNT and CDR2 YYREEE (reference sequence). There are 15 residues in the CDR3. DNA of the CDR3: TGTGCCAGCAGCCCACCGGGACAGGTAGCATATGGCTACACCTTC. Translating gives CASSPPGQVAYGYTF. Full variable domain (missing parts from reference TRBV5-4 and TRBJ1-2): ETGVTQSPTHLIKTRGQQVTLRCSSQSGHNTVSWYQQALGQGPQFIFQYYREEENGRGNFPPRFSGLQFPNYSSELNVNALELDDSALYLCASSPPGQVAYGYTFGSGTRLTVV.

This rearrangement joins TRBV7-9 to TRBJ2-1, with 10 positions matching TRBD2. The CDR3 consists of 16 residues. V gave up 2 bases and J gave up 6 bases; unmatched junction bases: 7. CDR1 SEHNR and CDR2 FQNEAQ come from the germline V gene (reference sequence). As DNA, the CDR3 is TGTGCCAGCAGCTTAACGGGGCTAGCGGGAGCCAATGAGCAGTTCTTC. Amino acids: CASSLTGLAGANEQFF.

The CDR3 protein is CASSLGVSTDTQYF. The DNA of the CDR3 is TGTGCCAGCAGCTTAGGCGTTAGCACAGATACGCAGTATTTT. The J gene is TRBJ2-3, the V gene TRBV7-9; D is undetermined. The CDR3 length is 14 residues. CDR1 is SEHNR and CDR2 is FQNEAQ in the germline V gene (reference sequence). Trimming took 1 base from V and 0 from J, leaving 5 bases between them.

The chain links TRBV4-1 to TRBJ2-7; 14 bases align to TRBD2. Germline V gives CDR1 MGHRA, CDR2 YSYEKL. V shed 5 bases, J shed 2 bases, and the junction held 14 bases outside the gene matches. The CDR3 consists of 19 residues. The CDR3 bases are TGCGCCAGCAGCTTCTCTCCACCGAGACTAGCGGGAGGGCCCTACGAGCAGTACTTC. Translated, it gives CASSFSPPRLAGGPYEQYF.

The chain employs TRBV28 and TRBJ1-3; the D is unclear. CDR3 size: 12 residues. With 8 bases removed from V and 0 bases from J, the gap between germline ends came to 5 bases. CDR1 MDHEN and CDR2 SYDVKM come from the germline V gene. The DNA of the CDR3 is TGTGCCAGCGCCGGCTCTGGAAACACCATATATTTT. Translating it yields CASAGSGNTIYF.

A note on this clone: Germline is not matched at one junction end, which may reflect a read error. This chain uses TRBV3-1 (or the pseudogene TRBV3-2) with TRBJ2-3; 14 positions agree with TRBD2. The germline V gene has CDR1 LGHDT and CDR2 YNNKEL (reference sequence). The CDR3 extends over 18 amino acids. The CDR3 DNA follows: TGTGCCAGCAGCCAAGGGACTAGCGGGGGGATCAGACGATACGCAGTAAATTTT. This codes for CASSQGTSGGIRRYAVNF.

The chain combines TRBV6-5 with TRBJ2-1, with a weak D call TRBD2 (6 bases). V lost 6 bases to trimming and J lost 7 bases, with 13 bases between them. The CDR3 length is 13 residues. CDR1 and CDR2 (germline): MNHEY, SVGAGI. CDR3 sequence (DNA): TGTGCCAGCAGGCTGGGACTCGCTAATGAGCAGTTCTTC. It codes for CASRLGLANEQFF.

This clone has only one observation. J is TRBJ2-1 and V is TRBV5-1; D gene unclear. The V gene's germline CDR1 is SGHRS and CDR2 YFSETQ. Deletions cut 4 bases from V and 8 bases from J, with 7 bases between. The CDR3 extends over 11 amino acids. The CDR3 DNA reads as TGCGCCAGCAGCGTGGCGGATGAGCAGTTCTTC. This encodes CASSVADEQFF.

The genes are TRBV6-1 and TRBJ1-3; TRBD1 agrees at 8 bases. CDR1 and CDR2 (germline): MNHNS, SASEGT. This CDR3 has 16 amino acids. The J segment lost 4 bases and the V segment lost 4 bases, leaving 9 bases of the junction unmatched. CDR3 protein: CASSGSRQGRGNTIYF. CDR3 in DNA: TGTGCCAGCAGTGGAAGTAGACAGGGGCGCGGAAACACCATATATTTT.

The chain is built from TRBV5-1 and TRBJ2-3, with 8 nucleotides matching TRBD2. The CDR3 runs to 17 residues. CDR1 and CDR2 (germline): SGHRS, YFSETQ. V was clipped by 3 bases and J by 4 bases; unmatched bases: 13. CDR3 protein: CASSSAGGRNKADTQYF. Written as DNA, the CDR3 is TGCGCCAGCAGCTCCGCAGGCGGGAGGAATAAGGCAGATACGCAGTATTTT.

V gene TRBV5-5 combines with J gene TRBJ2-2; perhaps TRBD2 as D (6 bases). The V gene's germline CDR1 is SGHKS and CDR2 YYEKEE (reference sequence). V was cut by 3 bases and J by 3 bases, with 15 bases left in between. The CDR3 is 16 residues long. CDR3 coding DNA: TGTGCCAGCAGCTGGTCTCAGAGGAGGGACACCGGGGAGCTGTTTTTT. It specifies CASSWSQRRDTGELFF.

The chain couples TRBV7-2 to TRBJ2-5; 9 bases fit TRBD2. With 5 bases clipped from V and 2 bases from J, the junction kept 6 bases outside the gene matches. CDR3 length equals 15 residues. CDR1 and CDR2 (germline): SGHTA, FQGNSA. DNA of the CDR3: TGTGCCAGCAGCGGTAGTCTAGCGGGGCAAGAGACCCAGTACTTC. Protein: CASSGSLAGQETQYF. Full variable domain (rest looked up from reference TRBV7-2 and TRBJ2-5): GAGVSQSPSNKVTEKGKDVELRCDPISGHTALYWYRQSLGQGLEFLIYFQGNSAPDKSGLPSDRFSAERTGGSVSTLTIQRTQQEDSAVYLCASSGSLAGQETQYFGPGTRLLVL.

The V and J genes are TRBV5-1 and TRBJ1-1; tentative D call: TRBD1 (5 bases). Deletions cut 1 base from V and 3 bases from J, with 7 bases between. CDR3 size: 13 residues. Germline V gene sequence: CDR1 SGHRS, CDR2 YFSETQ. As DNA, the CDR3 is TGCGCCAGCAGCTTGATAGGGGACACTGAAGCTTTCTTT. It translates to CASSLIGDTEAFF.

This clone was picked up one time. V and J are TRBV24-1 and TRBJ1-1, with 8 bases fitting TRBD1. The length of the CDR3 is 15 residues. The V and J ends lost 2 bases and 5 bases, in that order; junction bases with no gene match: 6. The germline CDR1 and CDR2 sequences are KGHDR and SFDVKD. CDR3 bases: TGTGCCACCAGTGATTCGGACAGGGTAAGGACTGAAGCTTTCTTT. Residues: CATSDSDRVRTEAFF.